The 30 T cell receptor beta chains below come from one sample, sequenced in a study of T cell responses to AZD1222 COVID-19 vaccine. Clones were sequenced by immunoSEQ multiplex PCR, and TCRdb holds only the in-frame ones, with some missing. The sample lists 110,000 to 150,000 clones, 85% to 95% seen once, with under 6.5% in the top ten. Sample: peripheral blood, taken on day 0 of AZD1222 vaccination. The source is an adult in good health.

The chain links TRBV5-1 to TRBJ1-1; D gene ambiguous. With 1 base removed from V and 2 bases from J, the gap between germline ends came to 9 bases. The CDR3 spans 14 residues. Germline CDR1 SGHRS, CDR2 YFSETQ. Here the CDR3 reads CASSLLVANTEAFF. CDR3 bases: TGCGCCAGCAGCTTGCTTGTGGCTAACACTGAAGCTTTCTTT.

V gene TRBV18 combines with J gene TRBJ1-3; no definite D call. V gave up 0 bases and J gave up 8 bases, with 14 bases separating them. The germline gives CDR1 KGHSH, CDR2 LQKENI. The CDR3 has 15 residues. The chain's CDR3 is CASSPPSQAGDTIYF. The CDR3 nucleotides are TGTGCCAGCTCACCACCGTCCCAGGCTGGGGACACCATATATTTT.

The V gene is TRBV28, the J gene TRBJ2-7; 8 nucleotides agree with TRBD2. Per the germline V gene, CDR1 is MDHEN and CDR2 is SYDVKM. CDR3 length equals 12 residues. V was pared by 6 bases and J by 10 bases, with 8 bases of the junction left unmatched. Here the CDR3 reads CASSSREGYQYF. Written as DNA, the CDR3 is TGTGCCAGCAGCTCCCGGGAGGGTTATCAGTACTTC.

This clone turned up a few times. The chain uses TRBV19 and TRBJ2-3; TRBD1 aligns across 7 bases. The CDR3 loop spans 14 amino acids. Trimming removed 8 bases from V and 0 bases from J; junction bases left unmatched: 5. Germline lookup yields CDR1 LNHDA and CDR2 SQIVND (reference sequence). The CDR3 DNA sequence: TGTGCCAGTGGGCCGGGACAGAGCACAGATACGCAGTATTTT. Translated: CASGPGQSTDTQYF.

This clone showed up just a few times. CDR3 sequence reads: CAISSGRAGTDTQYF. The CDR3 DNA reads TGTGCCATCAGTAGCGGGAGGGCCGGCACAGATACGCAGTATTTT. The rearrangement links TRBV10-3 to TRBJ2-3, with TRBD2 matching over 10 bases. Per the germline V gene, CDR1 is ENHRY and CDR2 is SYGVKD. V dropped 5 bases and J dropped 1; count of bases not matched to a gene: 3. This CDR3 comprises 15 residues.

V and J are TRBV7-9 and TRBJ1-3; D uncertain. The CDR3 length is 17 residues. Trimming shortened V by 5 bases and J by 2 bases, and 19 bases separated the two germline ends. From germline, CDR1 is SEHNR and CDR2 FQNEAQ (reference sequence). This chain's CDR3 is CASSRSIKWKAGNTIYF. CDR3 nucleotide sequence: TGTGCCAGCAGCCGATCAATTAAATGGAAAGCTGGAAACACCATATATTTT.

The chain is built from TRBV30 and TRBJ1-3; the D gene is possibly TRBD1 (5 bases). CDR1 is GTSNPN and CDR2 is SVGIG in the germline V gene (reference sequence). The CDR3 loop spans 15 amino acids. The ends were cut back, 4 bases at V and 0 bases at J, with 13 bases in the middle. This CDR3 reads CAWTIGTDSGNTIYF. In DNA, the CDR3 is TGTGCCTGGACTATTGGGACGGACTCTGGAAACACCATATATTTT.

The rearrangement joins TRBV12-3 or TRBV12-4 to TRBJ2-7, with 7 positions matching TRBD1. V gave up 6 bases and J gave up 1 base; unmatched junction bases: 3. CDR3 length equals 13 residues. CDR3 amino acids: CASRGQSSYEQYF. The CDR3 bases are TGTGCCAGCAGGGGACAGAGTTCCTACGAGCAGTACTTC.

In its sample, this clone was seen once. The CDR3 DNA sequence: TGTGCCAGCAGTACTGGACAGGGAACCCTCTATGGCTACACCTTC. Amino acids: CASSTGQGTLYGYTF. The chain carries TRBV6-5 and TRBJ1-2, with 8 bases aligning to TRBD1. Germline-derived CDR1 and CDR2 are MNHEY and SVGAGI. The CDR3 sequence is 15 residues long. V gave up 5 bases and J gave up 4 bases; unmatched junction bases: 9.

This chain links TRBV6-1 with TRBJ2-2, with 8 bases that match TRBD1. The germline CDR1 and CDR2 sequences are MNHNS and SASEGT. The J segment lost 1 base and the V segment lost 2 bases, leaving 3 bases of the junction unmatched. This CDR3 is built from 16 residues. The CDR3 here is CASSEQGTGNTGELFF. The DNA of the CDR3 is TGTGCCAGCAGTGAACAGGGGACAGGGAACACCGGGGAGCTGTTTTTT.

This chain connects TRBV7-9 to TRBJ1-1; D not resolved. V shed 5 bases and J shed 5 bases, with 12 bases lying between them. CDR1 is SEHNR and CDR2 is FQNEAQ in the germline V gene (reference sequence). This CDR3 spans 13 amino acids. DNA for the CDR3: TGTGCCAGCAGCCCCACAGTTGGGACTGAAGCTTTCTTT. It specifies CASSPTVGTEAFF.

Here the CDR3 reads CARMVWGSGSMEQFF. The DNA for the CDR3 is TGTGCCAGGATGGTCTGGGGAAGCGGGAGTATGGAGCAGTTCTTC. The chain uses TRBV24-1 and TRBJ2-1; TRBD2 matches at 8 bases. CDR3 length: 15 amino acids. CDR1 and CDR2 (germline): KGHDR, SFDVKD. V dropped 11 bases and J dropped 10; count of bases not matched to a gene: 18.

This chain links TRBV30 with TRBJ2-7, with D possibly being TRBD1 or TRBD2 (5 bases each). V dropped 1 base and J dropped 0 bases, with 7 bases sitting between them. This CDR3 has 13 residues. The germline CDR1 and CDR2 sequences are GTSNPN and SVGIG (reference sequence). The CDR3 sequence: CAWSGGVSYEQYF. In DNA form, the CDR3 reads TGTGCCTGGAGTGGAGGGGTCTCCTACGAGCAGTACTTC.

This CDR3 reads CASSPRGTGETQYF. The CDR3 nucleotides read TGCGCCAGCAGCCCACGGGGGACGGGAGAGACCCAGTACTTC. The gene calls are TRBV5-1 and TRBJ2-5, with D possibly TRBD2 on 6 matching bases. CDR1 and CDR2 (germline): SGHRS, YFSETQ. V gave up 4 bases and J gave up 4 bases, with 14 bases separating them. The length of the CDR3 is 14 residues.

The gene calls are TRBV12-3 or TRBV12-4 and TRBJ1-2, with 9 bases aligning to TRBD1. There are 13 residues in the CDR3. The V segment lost 5 bases and the J segment 6 bases; nucleotides outside the gene matches: 4. CDR3 nucleotides: TGTGCCAGCAGTCCCCGGGACAGGGATGGCTACACCTTC. This gives the protein CASSPRDRDGYTF.

This sequence joins TRBV2 and TRBJ2-5; D perhaps matches TRBD2 (6 bases). The CDR3 consists of 17 residues. Germline CDR1 reads SNHLY; CDR2 reads FYNNEI. Deletions cut 4 bases from V and 5 bases from J, with 23 bases between. CDR3 bases: TGTGCCAGCAGTGGACTAAACAGTGGGGAGGCCGGGGAGACCCAGTACTTC. Its protein product is CASSGLNSGEAGETQYF.

Only one count was recorded for this clone. V is TRBV10-3 and J is TRBJ2-5, with D perhaps matching TRBD2 (6 bases). Per the germline V gene, CDR1 is ENHRY and CDR2 is SYGVKD. This CDR3 is built from 13 residues. Trimming removed 3 bases from V and 5 bases from J, with 10 bases in between. This CDR3 reads CAISDGSGETQYF. For the CDR3, the DNA is TGTGCCATCAGTGACGGGAGTGGGGAGACCCAGTACTTC.

CDR3 nucleotide sequence: TGTGCCATCAGTGGATCCAGATTCTCCAGGGGTACCTACGAGCAGTACTTC. The encoded protein is CAISGSRFSRGTYEQYF. The chain carries TRBV10-3 and TRBJ2-7; D may be TRBD1 (6 bases). V was trimmed by 4 bases and J by 2 bases, leaving 21 bases between them. There are 17 residues in the CDR3. Germline assignment: CDR1 ENHRY and CDR2 SYGVKD.

In its sample, this clone was seen once. The rearrangement joins TRBV11-3 to TRBJ2-7; D unresolved. CDR1 and CDR2 (germline): SGHNT, YENEEA. CDR3 length: 15 residues. With 2 bases removed from V and 1 base from J, the gap between germline ends came to 12 bases. CDR3 region: CASSLRPGTSYEQYF. CDR3 in DNA: TGTGCCAGCAGCTTACGGCCAGGAACTTCCTACGAGCAGTACTTC.

This chain connects TRBV5-1 to TRBJ2-2; TRBD2 aligns across 7 bases. CDR1 is SGHRS, CDR2 YFSETQ, per germline. V gave up 6 bases and J gave up 4 bases; unmatched junction bases: 9. The CDR3 contains 15 residues. CDR3 amino acids: CASTEGGPGTGELFF. CDR3 sequence (DNA): TGCGCCAGCACGGAGGGAGGGCCCGGCACCGGGGAGCTGTTTTTT.

This chain links TRBV9 with TRBJ2-2; the match to TRBD1 covers 10 bases. Germline V gene data show CDR1 as SGDLS and CDR2 as YYNGEE. The CDR3 sequence is 14 residues long. Losses at the gene ends were 5 bases for V and 6 bases for J; bases not matched to a gene: 4. CDR3 sequence (DNA): TGTGCCAGCAGTGAGACAGGGGGCTCCGGGGAGCTGTTTTTT. Amino acid sequence: CASSETGGSGELFF. The entire variable domain, with the rest obtained from reference TRBV9 and TRBJ2-2, is as follows: DSGVTQTPKHLITATGQRVTLRCSPRSGDLSVYWYQQSLDQGLQFLIQYYNGEERAKGNILERFSAQQFPDLHSELNLSSLELGDSALYFCASSETGGSGELFFGEGSRLTVL.

The rearrangement uses TRBV30 and TRBJ1-1; a weak D match, TRBD1 (5 bases). The CDR3 is made up of 15 amino acids. CDR1 is GTSNPN and CDR2 is SVGIG in the germline V gene (reference sequence). Trimming took 0 bases from V and 2 from J, leaving 13 bases between them. Written as DNA, the CDR3 is TGTGCCTGGAGTGTTCGGGGGGTGGAAAACACTGAAGCTTTCTTT. Its protein product is CAWSVRGVENTEAFF.

This clone was counted a single time. The rearrangement links TRBV5-1 to TRBJ2-3; a possible D gene is TRBD2 (5 bases). Germline-derived CDR1 and CDR2 are SGHRS and YFSETQ. V lost 0 bases and J 6 bases, leaving 11 bases between the germline ends. The CDR3 contains 14 residues. CDR3 in amino acids: CASSLALLVDTQYF. The CDR3 coding sequence is TGCGCCAGCAGCTTGGCCTTACTAGTCGATACGCAGTATTTT.

The chain couples TRBV7-9 to TRBJ2-7, with D unclear. The ends were cut back, 3 bases at V and 4 bases at J, with 4 bases in the middle. This CDR3 contains 11 residues. Germline V gene sequence: CDR1 SEHNR, CDR2 FQNEAQ (reference sequence). This chain's CDR3 is CASSLLYEQYF. The CDR3, as DNA: TGTGCCAGCAGCTTGTTATACGAGCAGTACTTC.

The chain joins TRBV11-2 to TRBJ2-2; 15 nucleotides align to TRBD2. Per germline, CDR1 SGHAT and CDR2 FQNNGV. The CDR3 length is 18 residues. The V and J ends lost 4 bases and 3 bases, in that order; junction bases with no gene match: 6. CDR3 sequence (DNA): TGTGCCAGCAGCTCCCGGACTAGCGGGAGGGCCGACACCGGGGAGCTGTTTTTT. Translated, it gives CASSSRTSGRADTGELFF.

The chain joins TRBV12-5 to TRBJ1-1; D not resolved. The germline V gene has CDR1 LGHNT and CDR2 FRNRAP. CDR3 length: 13 amino acids. Trimming stripped 1 base from V and 1 base from J, with 4 bases between. The CDR3 spells CASGLDKNTEAFF. In DNA form, the CDR3 reads TGTGCTAGTGGTTTGGACAAGAACACTGAAGCTTTCTTT.

This clone occurred once. V and J are TRBV7-9 and TRBJ1-1; D gene unclear. The CDR3 totals 17 residues. The V end lost 1 base, the J end lost 1 base, and 16 bases lay between the germline ends. CDR1 and CDR2 from the germline V gene are SEHNR and FQNEAQ (reference sequence). CDR3 sequence (DNA): TGTGCCAGCAGCTTAGGACGGTTGCGAGACAAGAACACTGAAGCTTTCTTT. The encoded protein is CASSLGRLRDKNTEAFF.

The chain recombines TRBV15 with TRBJ1-2; D uncertain. Deletions cut 0 bases from V and 2 bases from J, with 16 bases between. Germline-derived CDR1 and CDR2 are LNHNV and YYDKDF (reference sequence). The CDR3 contains 17 residues. CDR3 DNA: TGTGCCACCAGCAGAGATTTGGTCACCCGGCGGAACTATGGCTACACCTTC. The encoded protein is CATSRDLVTRRNYGYTF.

The table lists this clone with a few counts. V usage is TRBV10-1 and J usage is TRBJ2-7; 7 positions agree with TRBD1. V lost 6 bases to trimming and J lost 7 bases; unmatched junction nucleotides: 9. CDR1 and CDR2 (germline): WNHNN, SYGVQD (reference sequence). The CDR3 spans 13 residues. CDR3 nucleotide sequence: TGCGCCAGCAGCCCCGACAGGGACCAGGAGCAGTACTTC. This sequence encodes CASSPDRDQEQYF.

The chain has TRBV30 and TRBJ1-1; 10 nucleotides agree with TRBD1. The CDR3 extends over 13 amino acids. The trim removed 5 bases at V and 8 bases at J, leaving 8 bases unmatched. The germline CDR1 and CDR2 sequences are GTSNPN and SVGIG (reference sequence). The CDR3, as DNA: TGTGCCTGGGACAGGGGGCCCCATTCGGAAGCTTTCTTT. Encoded protein: CAWDRGPHSEAFF.